One and the same sample provided the 31 T cell receptor beta chains below, sequenced in a study of Graves' ophthalmopathy and Graves' hyperthyroidism. Scientists amplified the TCR beta CDR3 regions from RNA transcripts. RT-PCR with HTBI primers came first, then second-round multiplex PCR. TCRdb re-derived calls from the multiplex PCR reads in MiXCR, one entry per CDR3 protein. This table holds 600,000 to 650,000 distinct CDR3 sequences, 20% to 25% found once. Sequenced: peripheral blood. These receptors all come from a woman younger than 30 with stable Graves' hyperthyroidism. Some clones in this sample may be carry-over from other donors' samples.

CDR3 loop: CASSDSGGRETQYF. The DNA for the CDR3 is TGTGCCAGCAGTGATAGCGGGGGGAGGGAGACCCAGTACTTC. The chain joins TRBV2 to TRBJ2-5, with 10 bases fitting TRBD2. J gave up 5 bases and V 3 bases, and 3 bases lay outside the gene matches. The V gene's germline CDR1 is SNHLY and CDR2 FYNNEI. The CDR3 is 14 residues long.

V usage is TRBV30 and J usage is TRBJ1-2; D unresolved. Looked up from germline, CDR1 is GTSNPN and CDR2 is SVGIG (reference sequence). The CDR3 is made up of 13 amino acids. V lost 0 bases and J 8 bases, leaving 13 bases between the germline ends. The DNA of the CDR3 is TGTGCCTGGAGTGTGCTTGACTCCGAGGGCTACACCTTC. This translates into CAWSVLDSEGYTF.

This clonotype was counted many times. The chain uses TRBV19 and TRBJ1-5; D may be TRBD1 (5 bases). With 3 bases removed from V and 2 bases from J, the gap between germline ends came to 14 bases. Germline CDR1 is LNHDA and CDR2 is SQIVND (reference sequence). The CDR3 has 16 amino acids. In nucleotides, the CDR3 is TGTGCCAGTAGTATTCCCCAGGGTAGCGGCAATCAGCCCCAGCATTTT. Translation gives CASSIPQGSGNQPQHF. The complete variable domain, with remaining parts taken from reference TRBV19 and TRBJ1-5, reads DGGITQSPKYLFRKEGQNVTLSCEQNLNHDAMYWYRQDPGQGLRLIYYSQIVNDFQKGDIAEGYSVSREKKESFPLTVTSAQKNPTAFYLCASSIPQGSGNQPQHFGDGTRLSIL.

The J gene is TRBJ2-5, the V gene TRBV20-1; no clear D. Germline V gene sequence: CDR1 DFQATT, CDR2 SNEGSKA (reference sequence). V was pared by 3 bases and J by 2 bases, with 16 bases between. There are 15 residues in the CDR3. For the CDR3, the DNA is TGCAGTGCTAGTCGAGGCCTGGGCCGGCAAGAGACCCAGTACTTC. Its translation: CSASRGLGRQETQYF.

This clonotype was observed many times. The rearrangement uses TRBV25-1 and TRBJ2-6; D gene unclear. This CDR3 is 14 amino acids long. Germline assignment: CDR1 MGHDK and CDR2 SYGVNS. V was shortened by 6 bases and J by 0 bases, with 6 bases between the two germline ends. The CDR3 protein is CASSPPSGANVLTF. The CDR3 nucleotides read TGTGCCAGCAGCCCTCCCTCTGGGGCCAACGTCCTGACTTTC.

In its sample, this clonotype was seen a few times. This chain connects TRBV30 to TRBJ1-1; D is unresolved. The germline V gene has CDR1 GTSNPN and CDR2 SVGIG (reference sequence). Trimming stripped 5 bases from V and 1 base from J, with 8 bases between. The CDR3 is 12 residues long. CDR3 region: CAWAVGNTEAFF. The CDR3 DNA follows: TGTGCCTGGGCTGTGGGGAACACTGAAGCTTTCTTT.

This clonotype was counted many times. The chain joins TRBV29-1 to TRBJ1-2; D remains unclear. This CDR3 region has 14 residues. Germline lookup yields CDR1 SQVTM and CDR2 ANQGSEA. Trimming stripped 0 bases from V and 4 bases from J, with 12 bases between. The CDR3 region is CSVEDRRSAYGYTF. Written as DNA, the CDR3 is TGCAGCGTTGAAGATCGTCGCAGCGCCTATGGCTACACCTTC.

The rearrangement joins TRBV7-2 to TRBJ2-5, with TRBD2 matching over 7 bases. The ends lost 4 bases at V and 5 bases at J; junction bases unmatched: 7. The CDR3 consists of 14 residues. CDR1 is SGHTA and CDR2 is FQGNSA in the germline V gene. The CDR3 nucleotides read TGTGCCAGCAGCTGGGGCGGGAGATCTGAGACCCAGTACTTC. This sequence encodes CASSWGGRSETQYF. Supplemented by reference TRBV7-2 and TRBJ2-5, the full variable domain reads GAGVSQSPSNKVTEKGKDVELRCDPISGHTALYWYRQSLGQGLEFLIYFQGNSAPDKSGLPSDRFSAERTGGSVSTLTIQRTQQEDSAVYLCASSWGGRSETQYFGPGTRLLVL.

Of note for this clonotype: Possible read error: a much larger clone is one base away. V and J are TRBV27 and TRBJ2-7; 12 nucleotides agree with TRBD2. The germline V gene encodes CDR1 MNHEY and CDR2 SMNVEV (reference sequence). The ends lost 8 bases at V and 4 bases at J; junction bases unmatched: 18. This CDR3 contains 18 residues. The CDR3 here is CASRQLAGGLARGYEQYF. The CDR3 DNA sequence: TGTGCCAGCCGCCAACTAGCGGGAGGACTCGCCCGAGGGTACGAGCAGTACTTC.

This clonotype was recorded many times. The V gene is TRBV6-5, the J gene TRBJ2-7; weak D call: TRBD1 (6 bases). The germline CDR1 and CDR2 sequences are MNHEY and SVGAGI. The CDR3 runs 15 residues. V was pared by 0 bases and J by 6 bases, with 15 bases between. The CDR3 region is CASSYSKGWGLEQYF. The CDR3 DNA reads TGTGCCAGCAGTTACTCGAAGGGGTGGGGGCTCGAGCAGTACTTC.

Many counts were recorded for this clonotype. The V gene is TRBV6-2 or TRBV6-3, the J gene TRBJ2-2; D remains unclear. This CDR3 has 20 amino acids. The V end lost 2 bases, the J end lost 0 bases, and 22 bases lay between the germline ends. The V gene's germline CDR1 is MNHEY and CDR2 SVGEGT. In DNA form, the CDR3 reads TGTGCCAGCAGTTACAGGAAGGTCCCGGCGGCTAGATCGAACACCGGGGAGCTGTTTTTT. Its translation: CASSYRKVPAARSNTGELFF.

This clonotype has at least ten counts. This chain links TRBV28 with TRBJ2-7; 7 bases are a match to TRBD1. CDR3 size: 14 residues. Germline values: CDR1 MDHEN, CDR2 SYDVKM. Germline trimming cut 5 bases from V and 3 bases from J; bases unmatched to any gene: 7. As DNA, the CDR3 is TGTGCCAGCAGTCAAGCCGGGACAGACTACGAGCAGTACTTC. This codes for CASSQAGTDYEQYF.

This sequence joins TRBV6-1 and TRBJ1-1; TRBD1 might be the D (6 bases). V lost 7 bases to trimming and J lost 0 bases, with 12 bases between them. CDR1 is MNHNS and CDR2 is SASEGT in the germline V gene. The CDR3 sequence is 14 residues long. The CDR3: CASKPDSVNTEAFF. Written as DNA, the CDR3 is TGTGCCAGCAAACCGGACAGCGTGAACACTGAAGCTTTCTTT.

This clonotype was detected many times. This chain connects TRBV29-1 to TRBJ1-2; no reliable D call. Germline V lookup: CDR1 SQVTM, CDR2 ANQGSEA. V was clipped by 7 bases and J by 1 base, with 10 bases between them. The CDR3 runs 12 residues. CDR3 DNA sequence: TGCAGCGCCCGGGATTTTAACTATGGCTACACCTTC. Translation gives CSARDFNYGYTF.

This clonotype was counted many times. This chain connects TRBV7-2 to TRBJ1-2; D is uncertain. The CDR3 runs to 14 residues. Trimming left V 2 bases short and J 2 bases short, with 9 bases between. Per the germline V gene, CDR1 is SGHTA and CDR2 is FQGNSA. CDR3 sequence (DNA): TGTGCCAGCAGCTTAACACAGTGGAACTATGGCTACACCTTC. This sequence encodes CASSLTQWNYGYTF.

This clonotype was recorded many times. This sequence joins TRBV12-3 or TRBV12-4 and TRBJ2-2, with D possibly TRBD1 on 5 matching bases. The V and J ends lost 6 bases and 2 bases respectively, with 10 bases between them. The CDR3 totals 14 residues. The CDR3 DNA sequence: TGTGCCAGCAGCCTGGACACAAACACCGGGGAGCTGTTTTTT. Protein: CASSLDTNTGELFF.

The sample holds many counts of this clonotype. This chain links TRBV12-3 or TRBV12-4 with TRBJ1-2; 9 bases line up with TRBD1. The CDR3 extends over 15 amino acids. Germline trimming cut 6 bases from V and 5 bases from J; bases unmatched to any gene: 10. In DNA form, the CDR3 reads TGTGCCAGCAGGGGGGGACAGGGTACCCGGTATGGCTACACCTTC. Translated, it gives CASRGGQGTRYGYTF.

This clonotype was seen ten or more times. The chain couples TRBV12-3 or TRBV12-4 to TRBJ1-1; D possibly corresponds to TRBD1 (6 bases). The CDR3 extends over 15 amino acids. V lost 1 base and J lost 5, with 14 bases in between. In DNA, the CDR3 is TGTGCCAGCAGTTTAGATACAGGGTATTATACTGAAGCTTTCTTT. Translated, it gives CASSLDTGYYTEAFF.

Ten or more counts support this clonotype. This chain uses TRBV15 with TRBJ2-5; 8 nucleotides match TRBD1. Germline CDR1 reads LNHNV; CDR2 reads YYDKDF (reference sequence). The CDR3 runs to 16 residues. The V and J ends lost 0 bases and 7 bases, in that order; junction bases with no gene match: 10. The CDR3 loop reads CATSRDGTGGRLTQYF. As DNA, the CDR3 is TGTGCCACCAGCAGAGATGGGACAGGCGGTCGATTGACCCAGTACTTC. The whole variable domain, remainder taken from reference TRBV15 and TRBJ2-5, is DAMVIQNPRYQVTQFGKPVTLSCSQTLNHNVMYWYQQKSSQAPKLLFHYYDKDFNNEADTPDNFQSRRPNTSFCFLDIRSPGLGDTAMYLCATSRDGTGGRLTQYFGPGTRLLVL.

The chain has TRBV11-2 and TRBJ2-2; D is undetermined. The CDR3 loop spans 15 amino acids. Trimming left V 2 bases short and J 2 bases short, with 9 bases between. Germline CDR1 SGHAT, CDR2 FQNNGV. The CDR3 coding sequence is TGTGCCAGCAGCTTATATGAGTTCAACACCGGGGAGCTGTTTTTT. Protein: CASSLYEFNTGELFF.

Many counts were recorded for this clonotype. This chain connects TRBV20-1 to TRBJ2-7, with 8 positions matching TRBD1. Germline CDR1 is DFQATT and CDR2 is SNEGSKA (reference sequence). This CDR3 contains 13 residues. This CDR3 reads CSAAGQVTYEQYF. The CDR3 DNA reads TGCAGCGCCGCGGGACAGGTAACCTACGAGCAGTACTTC.

As regards this clonotype: Since a much larger clone is just one base distant, this may be a read error. The chain joins TRBV11-1 to TRBJ1-1; a possible D gene is TRBD1 (5 bases). The CDR3 has 16 residues. CDR1 SGHAT and CDR2 FQDESV come from the germline V gene (reference sequence). This CDR3 is CASSRPTGPTNTEACF. DNA of the CDR3: TGTGCCAGCAGCCGACCCACAGGCCCGACGAACACTGAAGCTTGCTTT.

The J gene is TRBJ2-7, the V gene TRBV6-5; 7 bases align to TRBD2. This CDR3 is built from 15 residues. CDR1 and CDR2 from the germline V gene are MNHEY and SVGAGI. J gave up 4 bases and V 2 bases, and 8 bases lay outside the gene matches. The CDR3 region has the DNA TGTGCCAGCAGTTACGGTAGCGGGTCGCCATACGAGCAGTACGTC. This gives the protein CASSYGSGSPYEQYV.

This clonotype has a count of ten or more. This chain uses TRBV28 with TRBJ2-7, with D perhaps TRBD1 or TRBD2 (5 bases each). The V gene lost 1 base and the J gene lost 3 bases, with 16 bases spanning the gap. Germline V gives CDR1 MDHEN, CDR2 SYDVKM. The CDR3 runs to 16 residues. As DNA, the CDR3 is TGTGCCAGCAGTTTATCCGCCGGGACGGACATCTACGAGCAGTACTTC. This codes for CASSLSAGTDIYEQYF. Complete variable domain (other parts from reference TRBV28 and TRBJ2-7): DVKVTQSSRYLVKRTGEKVFLECVQDMDHENMFWYRQDPGLGLRLIYFSYDVKMKEKGDIPEGYSVSREKKERFSLILESASTNQTSMYLCASSLSAGTDIYEQYFGPGTRLTVT.

The genes are TRBV28 and TRBJ2-5; TRBD1 is a possible D gene (6 bases). The length of the CDR3 is 15 residues. The V gene lost 6 bases and the J gene lost 2 bases, with 16 bases spanning the gap. Germline values: CDR1 MDHEN, CDR2 SYDVKM. The DNA of the CDR3 is TGTGCCAGCAGCCGCGACAGGTTGCGTCAAGAGACCCAGTACTTC. As protein: CASSRDRLRQETQYF.

The table lists this clonotype with many counts. The CDR3 does not close with the conserved phenylalanine or tryptophan, likely indicating a read error. This chain joins TRBV11-1 and TRBJ2-7, with D maybe TRBD1 (6 bases). Trimming stripped 0 bases from V and 5 bases from J, with 17 bases between. The CDR3 is made up of 16 amino acids. CDR1 and CDR2 from the germline V gene are SGHAT and FQDESV (reference sequence). The CDR3 region is CASSLAAQGRLDEQYS. CDR3 coding DNA: TGTGCCAGCAGCTTAGCGGCACAGGGTCGGCTCGACGAGCAGTACTCC.

On this clonotype: Given the absence of the conserved phenylalanine or tryptophan at the CDR3 end, a read error is likely. The rearrangement joins TRBV4-2 to TRBJ1-3, with D possibly TRBD1 on 5 matching bases. This CDR3 comprises 18 residues. CDR1 and CDR2 from the germline V gene are LGHNA and YNFKEQ. Between the trimmed V and J ends, which lost 1 base and 4 bases, there was a span of 20 bases. CDR3 nucleotides: TGTGCCAGCAGCCAAGGGCCCCTCAGGGTAGCGGAGGGAAACACCATATATCTT. Translation gives CASSQGPLRVAEGNTIYL.

This clonotype has a handful of counts. The chain employs TRBV6-2 or TRBV6-3 and TRBJ1-5; 9 nucleotides line up with TRBD1. CDR1 MNHEY and CDR2 SVGEGT come from the germline V gene. The CDR3 consists of 14 residues. Germline trimming cut 7 bases from V and 6 bases from J; bases unmatched to any gene: 7. CDR3 sequence: CASKPDRGSQPQHF. The CDR3 DNA follows: TGTGCCAGCAAGCCGGACAGGGGTTCTCAGCCCCAGCATTTT.

Worth noting for this clonotype: A much larger clone is a single base away; this may be a read error. The chain is built from TRBV12-3 or TRBV12-4 and TRBJ1-5; TRBD1 aligns across 7 bases. CDR3 length: 16 residues. The CDR3: CASSAVGQSPNQPQRF. The CDR3 DNA reads TGTGCCAGCAGTGCCGTGGGACAGAGCCCAAATCAGCCCCAGCGTTTT.

This clonotype was seen at least ten times. The chain employs TRBV15 and TRBJ1-6; D is ambiguous. The CDR3 is 15 amino acids. Germline values: CDR1 LNHNV, CDR2 YYDKDF (reference sequence). V was clipped by 5 bases and J by 5 bases, with 13 bases between them. CDR3 residues: CATSVSRGNNSPLHF. For the CDR3, the DNA is TGTGCCACCAGCGTAAGCCGTGGGAATAATTCACCCCTCCACTTT.

This clonotype has at least ten counts. The chain combines TRBV29-1 with TRBJ2-5; TRBD1 is a possible D gene (6 bases). The CDR3 has 15 amino acids. V dropped 5 bases and J dropped 7 bases, with 23 bases sitting between them. Per the germline V gene, CDR1 is SQVTM and CDR2 is ANQGSEA. For the CDR3, the DNA is TGCAGCGTTAAGCTATCCGGGACACGGAGCGGGACCCAGTACTTC. Amino acids: CSVKLSGTRSGTQYF.